This is a list of T cell receptor beta chains from one sample in a study of technical replicates of blood from several donors. TCRdb's table, derived via immunoSEQ multiplex PCR, lists solely in-frame clones and lacks some. The sample yields about 68,000 clones, under 98% seen once. What was sequenced was T cells isolated from PBMCs. These receptors were collected from a human donor in good health. Each CDR3 is given with its conserved first and last residue.

j_gene: TRBJ2-2
v_gene: TRBV7-7
CDR3aa: CASSLDAENTGELFF

j_gene: TRBJ2-5
v_gene: TRBV25-1
CDR3aa: CASSVAGEKTQYF

j_gene: TRBJ2-7
v_gene: TRBV27
CDR3aa: CASSSEPRDRGYYEQYF

j_gene: TRBJ2-7
v_gene: TRBV29-1
CDR3aa: CSAEGLAGAYEQYF

j_gene: TRBJ2-3
v_gene: TRBV7-6
CDR3aa: CASSRGGPSTDTQYF

j_gene: TRBJ2-3
v_gene: TRBV6-4
CDR3aa: CASSQNDAGASDTQYF

j_gene: TRBJ1-5
v_gene: TRBV7-2
CDR3aa: CASSYTDSPSQPQHF

j_gene: TRBJ2-2
v_gene: TRBV19
CDR3aa: CASRIGTGFSAGELFF

j_gene: TRBJ2-7
v_gene: TRBV4-1
CDR3aa: CASSQTSVMEQYF

j_gene: TRBJ1-1
v_gene: TRBV27
CDR3aa: CASRVNTEAFF

j_gene: TRBJ1-3
v_gene: TRBV9
CDR3aa: CASSHTRGLRTAGNTIYF

j_gene: TRBJ2-2
v_gene: TRBV4-1
CDR3aa: CASSQGRRETGELFF

j_gene: TRBJ2-3
v_gene: TRBV9
CDR3aa: CASSVEGDPDTQYF

j_gene: TRBJ2-1
v_gene: TRBV4-1
CDR3aa: CASSQVDEREYYNEQFF

j_gene: TRBJ1-3
v_gene: TRBV9
CDR3aa: CASSGDRGRGNTIYF

j_gene: TRBJ2-5
v_gene: TRBV15
CDR3aa: CATSRALTSGRETQYF

j_gene: TRBJ2-7
v_gene: TRBV28
CDR3aa: CASSPAGGSAYEQYF

j_gene: TRBJ2-3
v_gene: TRBV7-7
CDR3aa: CASSGTATDTQYF

j_gene: TRBJ2-3
v_gene: TRBV11-1
CDR3aa: CASSLGTSGISTDTQYF

j_gene: TRBJ1-4
v_gene: TRBV2
CDR3aa: CASSPPGTGFRNEKLFF

j_gene: TRBJ2-1
v_gene: TRBV30
CDR3aa: CAWFSAGYNEQFF